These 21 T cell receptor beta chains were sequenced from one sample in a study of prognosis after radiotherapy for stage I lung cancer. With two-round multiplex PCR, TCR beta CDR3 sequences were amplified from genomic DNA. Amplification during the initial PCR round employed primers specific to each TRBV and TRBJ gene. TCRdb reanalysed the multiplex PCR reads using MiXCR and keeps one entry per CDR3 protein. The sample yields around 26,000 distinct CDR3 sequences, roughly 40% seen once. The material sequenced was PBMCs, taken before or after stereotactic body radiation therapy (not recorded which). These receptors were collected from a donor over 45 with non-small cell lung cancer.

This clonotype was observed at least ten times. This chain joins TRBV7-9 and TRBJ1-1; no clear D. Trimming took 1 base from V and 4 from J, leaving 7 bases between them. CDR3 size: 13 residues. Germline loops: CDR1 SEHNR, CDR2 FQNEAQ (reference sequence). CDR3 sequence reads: CASSLEGGTEAFF. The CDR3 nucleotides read TGTGCCAGCAGCTTAGAGGGAGGCACTGAAGCTTTCTTT.

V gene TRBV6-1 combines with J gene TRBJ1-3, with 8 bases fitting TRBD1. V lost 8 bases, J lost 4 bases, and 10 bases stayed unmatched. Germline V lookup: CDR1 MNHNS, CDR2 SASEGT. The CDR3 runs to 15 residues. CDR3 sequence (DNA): TGTGCCAGCGTTCAGGGCAGGGGGCAAGGAAACACCATATATTTT. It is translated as CASVQGRGQGNTIYF.

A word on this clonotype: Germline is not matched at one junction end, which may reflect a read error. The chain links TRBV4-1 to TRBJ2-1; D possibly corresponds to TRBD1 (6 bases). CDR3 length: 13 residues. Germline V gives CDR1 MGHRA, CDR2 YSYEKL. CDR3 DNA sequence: TGCGCAAGCAGACAACTAGGGGGTACTGAGCAGTTCTTC. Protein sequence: CASRQLGGTEQFF.

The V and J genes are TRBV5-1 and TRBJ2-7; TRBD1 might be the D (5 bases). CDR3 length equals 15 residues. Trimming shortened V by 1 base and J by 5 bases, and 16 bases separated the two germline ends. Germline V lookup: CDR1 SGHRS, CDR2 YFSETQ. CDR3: CASSLSQGMGNEQYF. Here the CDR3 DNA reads TGCGCCAGCAGCTTGTCCCAGGGTATGGGCAACGAGCAGTACTTC. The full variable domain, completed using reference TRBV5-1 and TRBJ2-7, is KAGVTQTPRYLIKTRGQQVTLSCSPISGHRSVSWYQQTPGQGLQFLFEYFSETQRNKGNFPGRFSGRQFSNSRSEMNVSTLELGDSALYLCASSLSQGMGNEQYFGPGTRLTVT.

CDR3 nucleotide sequence: TGTGCCAGCAGTTACGAGGACTACCGGTACAATGAGCAGTTCTTC. Amino acids: CASSYEDYRYNEQFF. The chain uses TRBV6-2 or TRBV6-3 and TRBJ2-1; possible D gene TRBD2, 6 bases. The CDR3 runs to 15 residues. The V gene's germline CDR1 is MNHEY and CDR2 SVGEGT. V dropped 2 bases and J dropped 4 bases, with 12 bases sitting between them.

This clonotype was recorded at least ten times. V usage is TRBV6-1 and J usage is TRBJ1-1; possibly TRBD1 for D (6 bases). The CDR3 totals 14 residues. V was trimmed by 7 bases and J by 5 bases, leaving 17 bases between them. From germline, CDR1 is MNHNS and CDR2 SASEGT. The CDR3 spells CASTWGGRGTEAFF. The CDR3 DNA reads TGTGCCAGCACCTGGGGGGGGCGGGGGACTGAAGCTTTCTTT.

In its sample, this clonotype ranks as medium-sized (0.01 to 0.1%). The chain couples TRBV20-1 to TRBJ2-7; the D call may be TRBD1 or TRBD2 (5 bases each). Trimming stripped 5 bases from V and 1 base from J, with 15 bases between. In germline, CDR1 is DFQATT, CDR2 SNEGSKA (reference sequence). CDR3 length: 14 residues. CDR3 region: CSALYTGRSYEQYF. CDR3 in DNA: TGCAGTGCTCTTTATACGGGACGGTCCTACGAGCAGTACTTC.

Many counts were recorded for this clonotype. In DNA form, the CDR3 reads TGTGCCAGCAGCCAAGGGACTAGCGGGACCGGGGAGACCCAGTACTTC. This translates into CASSQGTSGTGETQYF. The V call is TRBV4-2, the J call TRBJ2-5, with 12 nucleotides matching TRBD2. This CDR3 has 16 amino acids. V gave up 1 base and J gave up 5 bases; unmatched junction bases: 5. Germline loops: CDR1 LGHNA, CDR2 YNFKEQ.

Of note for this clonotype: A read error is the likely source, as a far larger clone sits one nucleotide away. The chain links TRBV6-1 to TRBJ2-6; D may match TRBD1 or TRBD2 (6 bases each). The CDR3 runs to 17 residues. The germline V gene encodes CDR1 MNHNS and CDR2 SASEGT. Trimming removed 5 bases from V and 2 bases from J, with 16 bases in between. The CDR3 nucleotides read TGTGCCAGCAGTTCTCCCACGGGGGCTCCTGGGGCCAACGTCCTGACTTTC. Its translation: CASSSPTGAPGANVLTF.

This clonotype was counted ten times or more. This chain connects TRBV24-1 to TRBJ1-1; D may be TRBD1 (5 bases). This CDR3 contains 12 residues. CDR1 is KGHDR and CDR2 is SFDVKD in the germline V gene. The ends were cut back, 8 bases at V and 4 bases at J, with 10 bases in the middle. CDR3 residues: CATTSGGTEAFF. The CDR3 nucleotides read TGTGCCACCACCTCGGGGGGCACTGAAGCTTTCTTT.

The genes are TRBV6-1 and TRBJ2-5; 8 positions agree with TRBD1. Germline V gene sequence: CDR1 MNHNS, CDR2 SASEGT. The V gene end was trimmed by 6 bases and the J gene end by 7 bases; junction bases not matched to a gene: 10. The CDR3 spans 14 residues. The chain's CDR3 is CASRTLTGVATQYF. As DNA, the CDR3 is TGTGCCAGCAGAACTCTGACAGGGGTCGCGACCCAGTACTTC.

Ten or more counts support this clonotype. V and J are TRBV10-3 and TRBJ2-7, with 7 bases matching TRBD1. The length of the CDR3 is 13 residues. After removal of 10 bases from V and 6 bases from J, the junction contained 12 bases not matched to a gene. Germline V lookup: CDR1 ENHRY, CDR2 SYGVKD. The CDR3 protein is CATQKTGSSEQYF. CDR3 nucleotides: TGTGCCACCCAAAAGACAGGGTCTAGCGAGCAGTACTTC.

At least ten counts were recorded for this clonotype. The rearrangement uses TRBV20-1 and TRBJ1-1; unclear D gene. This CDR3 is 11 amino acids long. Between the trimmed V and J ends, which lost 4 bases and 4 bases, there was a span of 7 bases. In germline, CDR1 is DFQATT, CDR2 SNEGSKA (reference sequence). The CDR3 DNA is TGCAGTGCTACAGGTGGCACTGAAGCTTTCTTT. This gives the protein CSATGGTEAFF.

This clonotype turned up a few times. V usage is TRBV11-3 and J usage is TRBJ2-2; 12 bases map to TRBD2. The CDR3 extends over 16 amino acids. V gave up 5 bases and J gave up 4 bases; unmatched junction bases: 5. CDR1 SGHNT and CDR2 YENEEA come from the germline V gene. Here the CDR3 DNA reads TGTGCCAGCAGCACTCCTAGCGGGAGGGGCACCGGGGAGCTGTTTTTT. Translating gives CASSTPSGRGTGELFF.

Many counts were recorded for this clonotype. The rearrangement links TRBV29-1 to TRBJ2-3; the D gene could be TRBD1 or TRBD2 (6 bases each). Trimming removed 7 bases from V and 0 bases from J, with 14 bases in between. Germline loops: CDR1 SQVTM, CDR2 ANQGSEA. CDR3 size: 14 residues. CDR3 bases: TGCAGCGCCGAGGGGGGCGACAGCACAGATACGCAGTATTTT. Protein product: CSAEGGDSTDTQYF.

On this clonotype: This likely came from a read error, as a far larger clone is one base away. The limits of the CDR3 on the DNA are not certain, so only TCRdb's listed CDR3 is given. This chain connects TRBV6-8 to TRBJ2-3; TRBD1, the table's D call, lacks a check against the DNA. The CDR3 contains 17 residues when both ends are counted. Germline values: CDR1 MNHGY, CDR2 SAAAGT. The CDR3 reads CASSSSGTGDRTDTQYF.

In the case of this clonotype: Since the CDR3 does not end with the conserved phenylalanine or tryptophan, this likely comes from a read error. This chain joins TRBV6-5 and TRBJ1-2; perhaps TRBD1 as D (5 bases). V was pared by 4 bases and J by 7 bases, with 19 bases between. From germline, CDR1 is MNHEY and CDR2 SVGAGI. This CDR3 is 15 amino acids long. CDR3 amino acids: CASSSWTRGAFGYTL. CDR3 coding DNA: TGTGCCAGCAGTTCATGGACACGGGGCGCTTTTGGCTACACCCTC.

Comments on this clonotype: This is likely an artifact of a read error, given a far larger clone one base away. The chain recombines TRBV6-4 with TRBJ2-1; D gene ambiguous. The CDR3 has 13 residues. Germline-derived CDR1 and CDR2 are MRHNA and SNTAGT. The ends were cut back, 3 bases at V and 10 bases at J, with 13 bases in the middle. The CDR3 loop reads CASSELREGEQFF. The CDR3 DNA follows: TGTGCCAGCAGTGAATTAAGGGAAGGGGAGCAGTTCTTC.

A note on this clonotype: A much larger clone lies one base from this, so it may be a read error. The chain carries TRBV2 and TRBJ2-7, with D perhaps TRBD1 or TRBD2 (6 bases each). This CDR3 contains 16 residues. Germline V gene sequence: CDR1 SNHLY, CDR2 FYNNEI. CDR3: CASIRGWGTYPYGQYF. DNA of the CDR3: TGTGCCAGCATCAGGGGCTGGGGGACTTATCCCTACGGGCAGTACTTC.

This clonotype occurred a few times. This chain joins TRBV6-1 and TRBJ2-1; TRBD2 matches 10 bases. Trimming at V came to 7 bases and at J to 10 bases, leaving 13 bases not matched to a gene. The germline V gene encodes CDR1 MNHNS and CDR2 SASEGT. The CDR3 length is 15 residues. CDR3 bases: TGTGCCAGCACATCATTACTAGCGGGATTGAGCGAGCAGTTCTTC. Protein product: CASTSLLAGLSEQFF.

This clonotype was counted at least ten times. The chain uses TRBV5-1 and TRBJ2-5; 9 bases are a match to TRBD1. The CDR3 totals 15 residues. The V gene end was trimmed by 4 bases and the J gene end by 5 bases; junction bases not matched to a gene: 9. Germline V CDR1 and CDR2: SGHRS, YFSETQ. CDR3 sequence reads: CASSPGDREGETQYF. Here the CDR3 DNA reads TGCGCCAGCAGCCCGGGGGACAGGGAAGGCGAGACCCAGTACTTC.